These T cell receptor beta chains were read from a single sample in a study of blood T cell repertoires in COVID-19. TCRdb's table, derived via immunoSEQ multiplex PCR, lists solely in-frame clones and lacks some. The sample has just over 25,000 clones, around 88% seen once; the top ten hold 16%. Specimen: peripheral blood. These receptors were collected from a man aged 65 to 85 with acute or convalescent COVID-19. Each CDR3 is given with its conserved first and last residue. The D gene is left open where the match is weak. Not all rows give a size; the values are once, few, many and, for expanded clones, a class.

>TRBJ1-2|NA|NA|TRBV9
CASSVVTPGGTNYGYTF
TGTGCCAGCAGCGTAGTGACCCCGGGAGGGACTAACTATGGCTACACCTTC
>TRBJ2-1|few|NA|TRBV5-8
CASSWDIREQFF
TGTGCCAGCAGCTGGGACATACGCGAGCAGTTCTTC
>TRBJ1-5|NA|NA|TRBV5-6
CASSRAQGINQPQHF
TGTGCCAGCAGCCGGGCCCAGGGTATCAATCAGCCCCAGCATTTT
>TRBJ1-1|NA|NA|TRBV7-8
CASSLAMNTEAFF
TGTGCCAGCAGCTTAGCTATGAACACTGAAGCTTTCTTT
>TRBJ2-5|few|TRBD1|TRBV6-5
CASSSQGVLGETQYF
TGTGCCAGCAGTTCACAGGGGGTCTTGGGAGAGACCCAGTACTTC
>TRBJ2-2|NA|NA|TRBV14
CASSPLGELAANTGELFF
TGTGCCAGCAGCCCATTAGGAGAACTAGCAGCGAACACCGGGGAGCTGTTTTTT
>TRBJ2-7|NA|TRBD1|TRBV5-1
CASSALQGEENEQYF
TGCGCCAGCAGCGCCTTACAGGGGGAGGAAAACGAGCAGTACTTC
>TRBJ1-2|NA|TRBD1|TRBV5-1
CASSLEQGKYGYTF
TGCGCCAGCAGCTTGGAACAGGGGAAATATGGCTACACCTTC
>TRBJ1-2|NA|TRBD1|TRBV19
CASIRGLGYGYTF
TGTGCCAGTATCAGGGGGCTTGGCTATGGCTACACCTTC
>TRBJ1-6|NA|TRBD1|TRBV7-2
CASSLRDSNSPLHF
TGTGCCAGCAGCTTAAGGGACAGCAATTCACCCCTCCACTTT
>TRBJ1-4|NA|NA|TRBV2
CASSGEQGRISTGEKLFF
TGTGCCAGCAGTGGAGAACAGGGCCGGATCTCAACCGGGGAAAAACTGTTTTTT
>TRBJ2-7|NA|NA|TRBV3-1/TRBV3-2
CASSQGSGTYEQYF
TGTGCCAGCAGCCAAGGATCAGGGACCTACGAGCAGTACTTC
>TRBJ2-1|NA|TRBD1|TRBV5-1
CASSLAGQGAPNEQFF
TGCGCCAGCAGCTTGGCGGGACAGGGCGCTCCTAATGAGCAGTTCTTC
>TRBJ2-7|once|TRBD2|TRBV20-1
CSASDSGYSYEQYF
TGCAGTGCTAGTGATAGCGGGTACTCCTACGAGCAGTACTTC
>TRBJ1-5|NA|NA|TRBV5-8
CASSLALSVDSNQPQHF
TGTGCCAGCAGCTTGGCTCTGTCGGTCGATAGCAATCAGCCCCAGCATTTT
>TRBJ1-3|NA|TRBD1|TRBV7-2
CASRLQGDSGNTIYF
TGTGCCAGCAGACTACAGGGGGACTCTGGAAACACCATATATTTT
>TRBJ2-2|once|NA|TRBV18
CASSPRVGELFF
TGTGCCAGCTCACCCCGGGTCGGGGAGCTGTTTTTT
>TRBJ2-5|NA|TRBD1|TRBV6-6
CASSKTGNQETQYF
TGTGCCAGCAGTAAGACAGGGAACCAAGAGACCCAGTACTTC
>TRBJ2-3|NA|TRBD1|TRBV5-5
CASSFRGGQGIDTQYF
TGTGCCAGCAGCTTTCGCGGAGGACAGGGTATAGATACGCAGTATTTT
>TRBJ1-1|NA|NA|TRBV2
CASSEEPGAEAFF
TGTGCCAGCAGTGAAGAGCCAGGGGCTGAAGCTTTCTTT
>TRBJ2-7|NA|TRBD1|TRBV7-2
CASSLGQGAYEQYF
TGTGCCAGCAGCTTAGGACAGGGGGCCTACGAGCAGTACTTC
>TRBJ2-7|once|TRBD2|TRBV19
CASTPERGSTYEQYF
TGTGCCAGTACCCCCGAGCGGGGGTCGACCTACGAGCAGTACTTC
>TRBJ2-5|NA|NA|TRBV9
CPCSGGGGPQETQYF
TGTCCCTGCAGCGGTGGGGGGGGGCCCCAAGAGACCCAGTACTTC
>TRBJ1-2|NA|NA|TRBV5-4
CASSLTLENYGYTF
TGTGCCAGCAGCTTGACTTTGGAGAACTATGGCTACACCTTC
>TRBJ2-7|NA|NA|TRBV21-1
CASSKVSSGGSSYEQYF
TGTGCCAGCAGCAAAGTCTCCTCTGGCGGTAGCTCCTACGAGCAGTACTTC
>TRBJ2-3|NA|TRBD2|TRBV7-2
CASSFYQRENTDTQYF
TGTGCCAGCAGCTTTTATCAGCGGGAGAACACAGATACGCAGTATTTT
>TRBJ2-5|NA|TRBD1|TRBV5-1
CASSQGQARTQYF
TGCGCCAGCAGCCAGGGACAGGCAAGGACCCAGTACTTC
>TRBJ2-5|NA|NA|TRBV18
CASSLDFETQYF
TGTGCCAGCTCACTGGACTTCGAGACCCAGTACTTC
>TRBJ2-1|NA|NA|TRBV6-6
CASSRSTRGGTYNEQFF
TGTGCCAGCAGTCGGTCTACCAGGGGTGGCACCTACAATGAGCAGTTCTTC
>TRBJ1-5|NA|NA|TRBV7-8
CASSLASQPQHF
TGTGCCAGCAGCTTAGCCAGTCAGCCCCAGCATTTT
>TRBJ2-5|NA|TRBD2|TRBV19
CASSPLGEGAAETQYF
TGTGCCAGTAGTCCCCTGGGGGAGGGAGCCGCGGAGACCCAGTACTTC
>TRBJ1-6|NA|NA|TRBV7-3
CASSLISPGGTLHF
TGTGCCAGCAGCTTAATATCCCCCGGGGGGACACTCCACTTT
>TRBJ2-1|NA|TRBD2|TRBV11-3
CASSLTSGEGSEQFF
TGTGCCAGCAGCTTAACGAGCGGGGAGGGGTCTGAGCAGTTCTTC
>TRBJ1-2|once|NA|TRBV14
CASSQGRRGYGYTF
TGTGCCAGCAGCCAGGGCAGGAGGGGCTATGGCTACACCTTC
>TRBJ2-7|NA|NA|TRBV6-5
CASSSMASANGEQYF
TGTGCCAGCAGTTCTATGGCTAGCGCAAACGGCGAGCAGTACTTC
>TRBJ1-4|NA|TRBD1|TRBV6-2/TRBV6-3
CASSSGQTNEKLFF
TGTGCCAGCAGTTCGGGACAGACAAATGAAAAACTGTTTTTT
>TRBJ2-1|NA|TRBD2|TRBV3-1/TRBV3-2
CASSSLGDYQRLSNNEQFF
TGTGCCAGCAGCTCCCTAGGGGACTACCAACGACTCAGCAACAATGAGCAGTTCTTC
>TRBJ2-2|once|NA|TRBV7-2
CASSSGNSNTGELFF
TGTGCCAGCAGCTCAGGGAATTCGAACACCGGGGAGCTGTTTTTT
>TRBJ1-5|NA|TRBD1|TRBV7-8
CASSLEGARNQPQHF
TGTGCCAGCAGCTTAGAGGGGGCAAGGAATCAGCCCCAGCATTTT
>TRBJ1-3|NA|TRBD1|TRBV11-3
CASSDRASGNTIYF
TGTGCCAGCAGCGACAGGGCCTCTGGAAACACCATATATTTT
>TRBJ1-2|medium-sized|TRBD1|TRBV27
CASSAGTGARGYTF
TGTGCCAGCAGTGCGGGGACAGGGGCGAGGGGCTACACCTTC
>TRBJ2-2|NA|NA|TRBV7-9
CASSPPGGGGAGELFF
TGTGCCAGCAGCCCCCCAGGGGGAGGTGGTGCCGGGGAGCTGTTTTTT
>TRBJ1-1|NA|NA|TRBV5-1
CASSYRQGTEAFF
TGCGCCAGCAGCTACCGGCAGGGGACTGAAGCTTTCTTT
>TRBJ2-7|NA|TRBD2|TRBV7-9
CASSSPGLAGYEQYF
TGTGCCAGCAGCTCTCCGGGACTAGCGGGTTACGAGCAGTACTTC
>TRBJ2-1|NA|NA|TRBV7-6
CASSLVGSGGGDTQFF
TGTGCCAGCAGCTTAGTGGGGAGCGGCGGAGGCGACACCCAGTTCTTC
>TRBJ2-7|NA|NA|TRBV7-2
CASSLVSGASYEQYF
TGTGCCAGCAGCTTAGTCTCCGGTGCGTCCTACGAGCAGTACTTC
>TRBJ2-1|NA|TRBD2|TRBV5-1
CASSLLAGGINEQFF
TGCGCCAGCAGCTTACTAGCGGGAGGGATCAATGAGCAGTTCTTC
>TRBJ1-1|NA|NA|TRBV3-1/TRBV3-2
CASSQGYGSMNTEAFF
TGTGCCAGCAGCCAAGGTTACGGGTCTATGAACACTGAAGCTTTCTTT
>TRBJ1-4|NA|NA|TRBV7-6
CASSLYRYDSPRGEKLFF
TGTGCCAGCAGCTTATACCGGTACGATAGCCCCAGAGGAGAAAAACTGTTTTTT
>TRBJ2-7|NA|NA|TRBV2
CASSATGTYEQYF
TGTGCCAGCAGCGCCACAGGGACCTACGAGCAGTACTTC